These 12 T cell receptor beta chains share one sample of origin, sequenced in a study of cytomegalovirus exposure and HLA in healthy donors. The PCR contained 60 Vbeta and 13 Jbeta primers. Libraries were prepared by immunoSEQ multiplex PCR; TCRdb keeps only in-frame clonotypes and omits some of them. This table has about 83,000 clones, about two thirds appearing once. The sample comprised PBMCs. These receptors were collected from a man aged 60-69 years in good health and CMV-seronegative.

This chain connects TRBV7-2 to TRBJ2-5, with TRBD2 identical over 10 bases. This CDR3 comprises 15 residues. V lost 5 bases and J lost 5; bases outside the gene matches: 8. CDR1 and CDR2 (germline): SGHTA, FQGNSA. CDR3 protein: CASSRASGSWETQYF. In nucleotides, the CDR3 is TGTGCCAGCAGCAGAGCTAGCGGGAGTTGGGAGACCCAGTACTTC.

The chain has TRBV19 and TRBJ2-7; D possibly corresponds to TRBD1 (6 bases). The CDR3 covers 12 residues. Germline CDR1 reads LNHDA; CDR2 reads SQIVND (reference sequence). V lost 5 bases to trimming and J lost 6 bases, with 11 bases between them. Here the CDR3 reads CASSFTGSEQYF. CDR3 DNA sequence: TGTGCCAGTAGTTTTACAGGGTCCGAGCAGTACTTC.

The chain combines TRBV11-2 with TRBJ1-1; D unclear. Per germline, CDR1 SGHAT and CDR2 FQNNGV. The CDR3 is 13 amino acids. Trimming stripped 8 bases from V and 2 bases from J, with 12 bases between. As DNA, the CDR3 is TGTGCCAGCGGGAGAGAACCCAACACTGAAGCTTTCTTT. Amino acid sequence: CASGREPNTEAFF.

The chain recombines TRBV7-8 with TRBJ2-1; TRBD2 matches 7 bases. The CDR3 consists of 16 residues. V shed 5 bases, J shed 3 bases, and the junction held 10 bases outside the gene matches. Germline CDR1 and CDR2: SGHVS and FQNEAQ. The CDR3 protein is CASSRSLGGFYNEQFF. In DNA form, the CDR3 reads TGTGCCAGCAGCCGATCACTGGGAGGGTTCTACAATGAGCAGTTCTTC.

V and J are TRBV6-5 and TRBJ2-3; maybe TRBD2 (5 bases). The CDR3 has 14 residues. Trimming cost V 7 bases and J 0 bases, with 11 bases left between them. CDR1 MNHEY and CDR2 SVGAGI come from the germline V gene. The DNA for the CDR3 is TGTGCCAGCAAGAGCGGCCTCAGCACAGATACGCAGTATTTT. It is translated as CASKSGLSTDTQYF.

This clone was found once. This rearrangement joins TRBV27 to TRBJ2-3; D ambiguous. The CDR3 totals 18 residues. Germline V lookup: CDR1 MNHEY, CDR2 SMNVEV (reference sequence). V was shortened by 1 base and J by 0 bases, with 17 bases between the two germline ends. CDR3 region: CASSLWRGRTLSTDTQYF. CDR3 coding DNA: TGTGCCAGCAGTTTATGGCGAGGCCGCACACTTAGCACAGATACGCAGTATTTT.

This sequence joins TRBV2 and TRBJ2-3, with D tentatively TRBD2 (7 bases). Germline lookup yields CDR1 SNHLY and CDR2 FYNNEI. The CDR3 is 15 residues long. Trimming cost V 5 bases and J 3 bases, with 15 bases left between them. This chain's CDR3 is CASSLGGELTDTQYF. The CDR3 coding sequence is TGTGCCAGCAGTTTAGGGGGGGAGCTGACAGATACGCAGTATTTT.

The chain employs TRBV4-3 and TRBJ2-5, with 9 bases matching TRBD2. CDR1 LGHNA and CDR2 YSLEER come from the germline V gene. J gave up 4 bases and V 1 base, and 7 bases lay outside the gene matches. This CDR3 is 16 amino acids long. The CDR3 DNA is TGCGCCAGCAGCCAAGGGTTAGCGGGGGAGGGAGAGACCCAGTACTTC. Translating it yields CASSQGLAGEGETQYF.

The rearrangement links TRBV29-1 to TRBJ2-1; maybe TRBD1 (5 bases). V was pared by 7 bases and J by 7 bases, with 17 bases between. Germline values: CDR1 SQVTM, CDR2 ANQGSEA. The CDR3 loop spans 13 amino acids. The CDR3 DNA sequence: TGCAGCGCCTATGGGGAAGGGGCAAATGAGCAGTTCTTC. Its protein product is CSAYGEGANEQFF.

This chain connects TRBV4-1 to TRBJ2-1; no reliable D call. V lost 2 bases, J lost 7 bases, and 6 bases lay in between. The V gene's germline CDR1 is MGHRA and CDR2 YSYEKL. This CDR3 is 12 amino acids long. The CDR3 coding sequence is TGCGCCAGCAGCCAACCAGGAAATGAGCAGTTCTTC. Translating it yields CASSQPGNEQFF.

This clone was seen a handful of times. In DNA form, the CDR3 reads TGTGCCAGCAGTGATCCCCAACGCGGGGGAGGCGGCACTGAAGCTTTCTTT. Translating gives CASSDPQRGGGGTEAFF. The chain combines TRBV6-1 with TRBJ1-1; weak D call: TRBD1 (5 bases). The germline V gene encodes CDR1 MNHNS and CDR2 SASEGT. Trimming removed 3 bases at V and 4 bases at J, with 21 bases between. The CDR3 runs 17 residues.

The chain couples TRBV9 to TRBJ1-5; possibly TRBD1 for D (5 bases). This CDR3 has 12 amino acids. V gave up 7 bases and J gave up 4 bases, with 9 bases separating them. In germline, CDR1 is SGDLS, CDR2 YYNGEE. The CDR3 sequence is CASGGGNQPQHF. The DNA for the CDR3 is TGTGCCAGCGGGGGAGGAAATCAGCCCCAGCATTTT.